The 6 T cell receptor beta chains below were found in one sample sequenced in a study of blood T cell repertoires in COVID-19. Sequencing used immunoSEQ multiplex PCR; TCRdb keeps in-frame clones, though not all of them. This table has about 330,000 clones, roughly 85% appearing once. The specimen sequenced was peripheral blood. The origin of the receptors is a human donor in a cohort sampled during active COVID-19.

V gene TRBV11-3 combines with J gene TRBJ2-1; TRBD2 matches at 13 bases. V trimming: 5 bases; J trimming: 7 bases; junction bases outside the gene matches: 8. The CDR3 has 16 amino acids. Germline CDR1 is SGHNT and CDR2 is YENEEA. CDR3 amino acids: CASSSTGTSGTNEQFF. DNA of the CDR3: TGTGCCAGCAGCAGTACCGGGACTAGCGGGACTAATGAGCAGTTCTTC.

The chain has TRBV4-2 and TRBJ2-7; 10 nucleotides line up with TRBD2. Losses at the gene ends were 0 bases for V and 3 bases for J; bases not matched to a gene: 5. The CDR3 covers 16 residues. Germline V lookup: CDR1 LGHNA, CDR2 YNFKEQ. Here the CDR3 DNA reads TGTGCCAGCAGCCAAGAACTAGCGGGGTCACTCTACGAGCAGTACTTC. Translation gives CASSQELAGSLYEQYF.

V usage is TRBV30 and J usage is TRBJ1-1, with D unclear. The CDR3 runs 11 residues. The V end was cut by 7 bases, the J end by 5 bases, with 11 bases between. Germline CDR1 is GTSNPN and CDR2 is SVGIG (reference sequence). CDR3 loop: CAFLDGTEAFF. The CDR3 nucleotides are TGTGCCTTCTTAGACGGGACTGAAGCTTTCTTT.

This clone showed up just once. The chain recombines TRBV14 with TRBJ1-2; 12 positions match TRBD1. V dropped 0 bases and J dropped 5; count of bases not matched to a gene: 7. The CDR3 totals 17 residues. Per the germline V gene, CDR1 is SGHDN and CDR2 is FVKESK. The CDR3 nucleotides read TGTGCCAGCAGCCAAGATCAGGGGACAGGGGGCGCATATGGCTACACCTTC. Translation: CASSQDQGTGGAYGYTF.

The CDR3 sequence is CASSRGPGDTQYF. DNA for the CDR3: TGTGCCAGCAGTAGAGGGCCCGGGGATACGCAGTATTTT. V gene TRBV6-4 combines with J gene TRBJ2-3, with a tentative D call TRBD2 (5 bases). The CDR3 totals 13 residues. Deletions cut 5 bases from V and 6 bases from J, with 12 bases between. Germline V CDR1 and CDR2: MRHNA, SNTAGT.

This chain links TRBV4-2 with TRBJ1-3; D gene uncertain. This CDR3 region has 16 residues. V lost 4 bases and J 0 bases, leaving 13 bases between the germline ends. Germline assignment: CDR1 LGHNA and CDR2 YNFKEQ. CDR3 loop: CASSREVVVSGNTIYF. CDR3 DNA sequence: TGTGCCAGCAGCCGAGAGGTAGTGGTCTCTGGAAACACCATATATTTT.